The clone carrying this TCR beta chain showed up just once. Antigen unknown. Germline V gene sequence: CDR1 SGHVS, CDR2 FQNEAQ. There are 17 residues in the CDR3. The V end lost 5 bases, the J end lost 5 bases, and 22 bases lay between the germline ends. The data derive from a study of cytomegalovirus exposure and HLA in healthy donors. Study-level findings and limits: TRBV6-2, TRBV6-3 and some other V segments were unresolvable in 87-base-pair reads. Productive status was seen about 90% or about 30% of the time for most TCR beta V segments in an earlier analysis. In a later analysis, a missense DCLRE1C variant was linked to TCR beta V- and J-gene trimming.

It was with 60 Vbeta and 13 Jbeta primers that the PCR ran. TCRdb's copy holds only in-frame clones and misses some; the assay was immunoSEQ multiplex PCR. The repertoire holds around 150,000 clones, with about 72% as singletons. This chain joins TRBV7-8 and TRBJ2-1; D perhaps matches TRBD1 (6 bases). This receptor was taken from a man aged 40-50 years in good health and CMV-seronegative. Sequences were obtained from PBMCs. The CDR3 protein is CASSLRSGTQSNNEQFF. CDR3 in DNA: TGTGCCAGCAGCCTACGGTCCGGGACACAATCTAACAATGAGCAGTTCTTC.